The clone carrying this TCR beta chain was detected only a few times. Combining a sample-barcoded 5' primer with a J-beta primer mix, a second PCR ran for about 7 to 11 cycles. TCRdb ran MiXCR on the 5' RACE reads and lists one entry per CDR3 protein. The table records hundreds of thousands of distinct CDR3 sequences, about 42% of them present only once. The data derive from a study of blood T cells in healthy people across ages. The CDR3 extends over 14 amino acids. Germline loops: CDR1 MNHEY, CDR2 SMNVEV (reference sequence). The V gene end was trimmed by 6 bases and the J gene end by 11 bases; junction bases not matched to a gene: 14.

The sequencing input was blood. The chain links TRBV27 to TRBJ2-5; TRBD1 matches at 8 bases. The receptor was isolated from a man between 60 and 75 years old in good health. CDR3 in amino acids: CASRTGTGPREQYF. CDR3 nucleotides: TGTGCCAGCAGAACCGGGACAGGCCCTCGGGAGCAGTACTTC.